One sample yielded the 3 T cell receptor beta chains listed below, sequenced in a study of T cells in Graves' hyperthyroidism and ophthalmopathy. Researchers amplified the TCR beta CDR3 regions from RNA transcripts. A first-round RT-PCR of the TCR CDR3 used the HTBI primer set. TCRdb itself ran the multiplex PCR reads through MiXCR, one entry per CDR3 protein. The table includes approximately 690,000 distinct CDR3 sequences, 20% to 25% detected once. The sample taken for sequencing was blood. The source of these receptors is a man in his thirties or forties with Graves' ophthalmopathy.

This clonotype was found a few times. This chain connects TRBV28 to TRBJ2-5, with TRBD2 identical over 11 bases. The V and J ends lost 4 bases and 1 base, in that order; junction bases with no gene match: 8. The CDR3 has 17 residues. Germline-derived CDR1 and CDR2 are MDHEN and SYDVKM. The CDR3 DNA reads as TGTGCCAGCAGTTCCCCGGGACTAGCGGTTCGCCAAGAGACCCAGTACTTC. This encodes CASSSPGLAVRQETQYF.

To note about this clonotype: The junction departs from germline at one end; a sequencing error may be responsible. CDR3 sequence (DNA): TGTGTCAGCAGCGCCGGGACAGGGGGCCAAGAGACCCAGTACTTC. Translation gives CVSSAGTGGQETQYF. The chain links TRBV7-9 to TRBJ2-5, with TRBD1 matching over 11 bases. The germline CDR1 and CDR2 sequences are SEHNR and FQNEAQ (reference sequence). This CDR3 is built from 15 residues.

This chain links TRBV28 with TRBJ1-2; no clear D gene. V lost 1 base and J lost 6, with 12 bases in between. Germline CDR1 reads MDHEN; CDR2 reads SYDVKM. This CDR3 is 14 amino acids long. Here the CDR3 DNA reads TGTGCCAGCAGTTTATATAATGGGATCAATGGCTACACCTTC. Its protein product is CASSLYNGINGYTF.